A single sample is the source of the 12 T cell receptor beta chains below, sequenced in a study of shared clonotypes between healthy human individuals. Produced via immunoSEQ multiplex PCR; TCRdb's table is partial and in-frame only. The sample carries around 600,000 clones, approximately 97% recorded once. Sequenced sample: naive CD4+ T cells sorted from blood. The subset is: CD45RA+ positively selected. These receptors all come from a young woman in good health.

The CDR3 region is CASSTPGQGARSPLHF. CDR3 DNA sequence: TGTGCCAGTAGTACGCCGGGACAGGGGGCACGGTCACCCCTCCACTTT. The chain uses TRBV19 and TRBJ1-6, with 12 bases identical to TRBD1. Germline assignment: CDR1 LNHDA and CDR2 SQIVND (reference sequence). With 4 bases clipped from V and 10 bases from J, the junction kept 8 bases outside the gene matches. The CDR3 sequence is 16 residues long.

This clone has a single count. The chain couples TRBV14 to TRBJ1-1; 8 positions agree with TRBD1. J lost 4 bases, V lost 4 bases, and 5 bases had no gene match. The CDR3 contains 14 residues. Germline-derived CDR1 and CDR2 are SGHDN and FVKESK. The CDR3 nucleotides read TGTGCCAGCAGCCCACGAACAGGGGGCACTGAAGCTTTCTTT. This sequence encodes CASSPRTGGTEAFF.

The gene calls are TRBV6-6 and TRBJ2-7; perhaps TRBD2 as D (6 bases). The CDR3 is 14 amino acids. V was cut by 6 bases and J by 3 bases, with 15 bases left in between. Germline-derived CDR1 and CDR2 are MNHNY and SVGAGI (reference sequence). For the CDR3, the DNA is TGTGCCAGCAGGGAGGGGTTTAATTACTACGAGCAGTACTTC. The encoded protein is CASREGFNYYEQYF.

CDR3 nucleotides: TGTGCCAGCACCCCTACGACCACCTACGAGCAGTACTTC. Translating it yields CASTPTTTYEQYF. The chain links TRBV28 to TRBJ2-7; D ambiguous. The CDR3 contains 13 residues. The V gene lost 7 bases and the J gene lost 2 bases, with 12 bases spanning the gap. Per the germline V gene, CDR1 is MDHEN and CDR2 is SYDVKM.

The CDR3 sequence is CASSLWQRTKNIQYF. Here the CDR3 DNA reads TGTGCCAGCAGTTTATGGCAGCGAACAAAAAACATTCAGTACTTC. The chain carries TRBV28 and TRBJ2-4; no clear D. Germline CDR1 and CDR2: MDHEN and SYDVKM. The CDR3 loop spans 15 amino acids. The V end was cut by 0 bases, the J end by 4 bases, with 10 bases between.

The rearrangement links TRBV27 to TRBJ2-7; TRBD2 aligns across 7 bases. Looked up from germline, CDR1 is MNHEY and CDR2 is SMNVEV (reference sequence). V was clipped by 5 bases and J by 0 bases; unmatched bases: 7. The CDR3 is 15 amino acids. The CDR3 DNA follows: TGTGCCAGCAGTCCTCAAAGACTAGCCTCCTACGAGCAGTACTTC. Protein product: CASSPQRLASYEQYF.

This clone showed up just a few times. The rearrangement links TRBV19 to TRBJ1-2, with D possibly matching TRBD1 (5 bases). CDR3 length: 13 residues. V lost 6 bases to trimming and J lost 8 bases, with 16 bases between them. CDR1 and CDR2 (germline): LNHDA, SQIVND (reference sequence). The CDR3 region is CASSGGLLRGYTF. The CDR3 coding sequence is TGTGCCAGTAGCGGGGGTCTACTGAGGGGCTACACCTTC. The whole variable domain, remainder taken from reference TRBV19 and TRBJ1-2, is DGGITQSPKYLFRKEGQNVTLSCEQNLNHDAMYWYRQDPGQGLRLIYYSQIVNDFQKGDIAEGYSVSREKKESFPLTVTSAQKNPTAFYLCASSGGLLRGYTFGSGTRLTVV.

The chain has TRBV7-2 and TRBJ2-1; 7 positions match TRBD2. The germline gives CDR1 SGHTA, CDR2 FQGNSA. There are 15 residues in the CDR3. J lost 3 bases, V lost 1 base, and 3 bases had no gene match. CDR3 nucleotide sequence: TGTGCCAGCAGCTTAGAGTGGGACTACTACAATGAGCAGTTCTTC. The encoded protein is CASSLEWDYYNEQFF.

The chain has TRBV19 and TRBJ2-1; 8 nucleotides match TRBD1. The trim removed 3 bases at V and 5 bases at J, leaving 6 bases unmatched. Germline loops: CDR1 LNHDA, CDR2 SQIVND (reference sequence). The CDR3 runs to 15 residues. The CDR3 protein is CASSISGTGHNEQFF. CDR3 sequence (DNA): TGTGCCAGTAGTATCTCCGGGACAGGACACAATGAGCAGTTCTTC.

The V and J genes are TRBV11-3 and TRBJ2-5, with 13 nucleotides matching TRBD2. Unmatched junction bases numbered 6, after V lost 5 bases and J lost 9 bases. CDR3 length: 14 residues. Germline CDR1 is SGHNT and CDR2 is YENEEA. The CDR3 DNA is TGTGCCAGCAGCGGACTAGCGGGAGAGGGGGCCCAGTACTTC. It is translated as CASSGLAGEGAQYF.

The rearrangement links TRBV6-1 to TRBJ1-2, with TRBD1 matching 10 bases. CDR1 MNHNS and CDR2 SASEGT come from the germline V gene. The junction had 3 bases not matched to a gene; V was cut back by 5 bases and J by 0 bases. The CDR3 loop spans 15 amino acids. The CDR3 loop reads CASSRQGAPNYGYTF. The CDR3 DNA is TGTGCCAGCAGTAGACAGGGGGCCCCTAACTATGGCTACACCTTC.

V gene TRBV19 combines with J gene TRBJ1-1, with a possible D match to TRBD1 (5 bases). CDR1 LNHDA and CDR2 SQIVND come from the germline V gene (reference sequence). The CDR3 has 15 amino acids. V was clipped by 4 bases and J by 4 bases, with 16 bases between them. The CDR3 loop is CASSTRGGLGTEAFF. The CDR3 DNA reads TGTGCCAGTAGTACCCGCGGGGGGTTGGGCACTGAAGCTTTCTTT.